This T cell receptor beta chain was documented in a study of cytomegalovirus exposure and HLA in healthy donors. PCR amplification relied on 60 Vbeta primers (plus 13 Jbeta primers). TCRdb's copy holds only in-frame clones and misses some; the assay was immunoSEQ multiplex PCR. The sample holds 140,000 or so clones, just under 85% seen once. V was clipped by 6 bases and J by 4 bases, with 14 bases between them. The CDR3 sequence is 14 residues long. In germline, CDR1 is MNHEY, CDR2 SMNVEV (reference sequence). The sample was PBMCs. This sequence was found in a woman aged 60-70 years in good health and CMV-seropositive. This sequence joins TRBV27 and TRBJ2-3, with D unresolved. CDR3 protein: CASRASFMADTQYF. Written as DNA, the CDR3 is TGTGCCAGCAGGGCCTCGTTCATGGCAGATACGCAGTATTTT.